This T cell receptor (beta chain) was sequenced during a study of beta chain features in type 1 diabetes. The CDR3 is made up of 16 amino acids. Germline lookup yields CDR1 SGDLS and CDR2 YYNGEE. The V end lost 4 bases, the J end lost 5 bases, and 21 bases lay between the germline ends. Reverse transcription of all isolated RNA meant that expressed TCRB transcripts were sequenced. Data came from immunoSEQ multiplex PCR; TCRdb stores just in-frame clones and leaves some out. The sample carries some 160,000 clones, 7.5% to 9.5% recorded once. Study-level points and caveats: A pattern of fewer insertions and more deletions at VDJ junctions was seen in type 1 diabetes patients. Healthy donors had naive, central memory and Treg TCRB repertoires that appeared less similar than those seen among patients.

Of note for this clone: The antigen remains unidentified.

This TCR came from a woman aged 18-29 years in good health. The sequencing input was central memory CD4+ T cells from blood. V usage is TRBV9 and J usage is TRBJ2-5, with TRBD1 as a possible D gene (8 bases). In DNA, the CDR3 is TGTGCCAGCAGCCCGGACAGGGCGTTCGGGGGGGAGACCCAGTACTTC. It translates to CASSPDRAFGGETQYF.